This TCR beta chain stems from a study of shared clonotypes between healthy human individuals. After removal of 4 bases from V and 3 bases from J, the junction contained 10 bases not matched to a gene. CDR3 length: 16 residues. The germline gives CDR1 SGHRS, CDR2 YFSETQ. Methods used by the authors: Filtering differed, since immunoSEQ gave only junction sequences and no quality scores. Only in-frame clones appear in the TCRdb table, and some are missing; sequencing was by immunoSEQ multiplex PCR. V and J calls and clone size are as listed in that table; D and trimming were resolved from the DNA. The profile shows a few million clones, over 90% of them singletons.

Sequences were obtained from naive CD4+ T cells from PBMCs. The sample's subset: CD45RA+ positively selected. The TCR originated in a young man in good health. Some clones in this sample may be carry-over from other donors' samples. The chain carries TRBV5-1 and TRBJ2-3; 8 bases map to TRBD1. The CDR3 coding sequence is TGCGCCAGCAGCCCCCAAGGACAGGGATTAACAGATACGCAGTATTTT. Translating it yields CASSPQGQGLTDTQYF.